This TCR beta chain was sequenced for a study of cytotoxic CD8 clonotypes in ibrutinib-treated CLL. Study details: The study recorded mean values of 255,043 productive templates and under 100,000 productive rearrangements per sample.

The data were produced by immunoSEQ multiplex PCR, yet TCRdb's version contains in-frame clones alone and is incomplete. The sample includes 160,000 or so clones, 81% of them seen just once. Sample: PBMCs, taken after 12 months of ibrutinib treatment. The TCR was taken from a human donor with chronic lymphocytic leukemia.

The CDR3 region is CASSRGHDTGELFF. CDR3 nucleotide sequence: TGTGCCAGCAGCAGGGGGCATGACACCGGGGAGCTGTTTTTT. This chain uses TRBV27 with TRBJ2-2, with 8 bases lining up with TRBD1. The ends lost 6 bases at V and 3 bases at J; junction bases unmatched: 3. The germline gives CDR1 MNHEY, CDR2 SMNVEV (reference sequence). This CDR3 contains 14 residues.